This TCR beta chain was sequenced during a study of shared clonotypes between healthy human individuals. Trimming cost V 0 bases and J 5 bases, with 8 bases left between them. Germline CDR1 SGHAT, CDR2 FQNNGV. This CDR3 is 15 amino acids long. Generated by immunoSEQ multiplex PCR, the TCRdb table keeps only in-frame clones and is missing some. The repertoire holds fewer than 2.5 million clones, with approximately 94% as singletons. The sample taken for sequencing was naive CD4+ T cells from PBMCs. Stated subset: CD45RA+ positively selected. This chain connects TRBV11-2 to TRBJ1-6; TRBD1 is a possible D gene (5 bases). The receptor's source is a man aged 18 to 29 in good health. Some clones in this sample may be carry-over from other donors' samples. CDR3 DNA: TGTGCCAGCAGCTTAGATGACAGAAATAATTCACCCCTCCACTTT. It yields the protein CASSLDDRNNSPLHF.